This passage covers 24 T cell receptor beta chains from one sample sequenced in a study of blood T cells in healthy people across ages. The authors ran a second PCR of about 6 to 11 cycles using a sample-barcoded 5' primer and a J-beta primer mix. TCRdb recomputed calls from the 5' RACE reads with MiXCR, one row per CDR3 protein. The table shows over 600,000 distinct CDR3 sequences, with around half occurring only once. Sequencing was performed on blood. These TCRs come from an elderly man in good health.

This clonotype has just one count. This chain uses TRBV9 with TRBJ1-2; maybe TRBD1 (5 bases). Germline V gives CDR1 SGDLS, CDR2 YYNGEE. The CDR3 covers 15 residues. V was clipped by 4 bases and J by 8 bases, with 21 bases between them. The CDR3 protein is CASSPFLRAQGGYTF. CDR3 in DNA: TGTGCCAGCAGCCCATTCCTCAGGGCTCAGGGAGGCTACACCTTC.

This chain's CDR3 is CASSPGPSDTEAFF. The CDR3 DNA reads as TGTGCCAGCTCACCGGGGCCAAGTGACACTGAAGCTTTCTTT. The chain joins TRBV18 to TRBJ1-1; tentatively, D is TRBD1 (5 bases). The CDR3 length is 14 residues. CDR1 and CDR2 from the germline V gene are KGHSH and LQKENI. V lost 3 bases, J lost 3 bases, and 11 bases lay in between.

This clonotype was found a few times. The V and J genes are TRBV5-8 and TRBJ1-5; possible D gene TRBD1, 6 bases. The CDR3 has 14 residues. The V gene's germline CDR1 is SGHTS and CDR2 YDEGEE. V gave up 4 bases and J gave up 2 bases, with 10 bases separating them. CDR3 protein: CASSRRQGNQPQHF. In DNA form, the CDR3 reads TGTGCCAGCAGCCGACGACAGGGCAATCAGCCCCAGCATTTT.

The chain links TRBV6-2 or TRBV6-3 to TRBJ2-1; 9 positions match TRBD1. Per germline, CDR1 MNHEY and CDR2 SVGEGT. Trimming at V came to 8 bases and at J to 7 bases, leaving 9 bases not matched to a gene. This CDR3 comprises 14 residues. The CDR3 DNA is TGTGCCAGCCTACCGGGACAGGGTGTGAATGAGCAGTTCTTC. Its protein product is CASLPGQGVNEQFF.

The rearrangement joins TRBV6-2 or TRBV6-3 to TRBJ2-1; 9 bases map to TRBD2. The junction had 11 bases not matched to a gene; V was cut back by 0 bases and J by 8 bases. The length of the CDR3 is 17 residues. Per the germline V gene, CDR1 is MNHEY and CDR2 is SVGEGT. CDR3 nucleotide sequence: TGTGCCAGCAGTTACTCCCGCGGGAGGGCCTATGGCGATGAGCAGTTCTTC. Translating it yields CASSYSRGRAYGDEQFF.

This clonotype was detected many times. The rearrangement links TRBV7-2 to TRBJ2-5, with 7 bases that match TRBD2. The V and J ends lost 5 bases and 5 bases, in that order; junction bases with no gene match: 2. Germline V gene lookup returns CDR1 SGHTA and CDR2 FQGNSA. The CDR3 has 12 amino acids. CDR3 in amino acids: CASSGGVETQYF. Here the CDR3 DNA reads TGTGCCAGCAGCGGGGGGGTGGAGACCCAGTACTTC. Drawing the rest from reference TRBV7-2 and TRBJ2-5, the complete variable domain is GAGVSQSPSNKVTEKGKDVELRCDPISGHTALYWYRQSLGQGLEFLIYFQGNSAPDKSGLPSDRFSAERTGGSVSTLTIQRTQQEDSAVYLCASSGGVETQYFGPGTRLLVL.

This clonotype was counted only a few times. The V gene is TRBV30, the J gene TRBJ2-7, with D unclear. CDR3 length: 12 residues. Germline V gene lookup returns CDR1 GTSNPN and CDR2 SVGIG (reference sequence). V was pared by 3 bases and J by 5 bases, with 11 bases between. This chain's CDR3 is CAWSPSINEQYF. CDR3 nucleotide sequence: TGTGCCTGGAGCCCCTCCATCAACGAGCAGTACTTC.

The V call is TRBV7-8, the J call TRBJ2-7, with 8 bases identical to TRBD2. Germline V lookup: CDR1 SGHVS, CDR2 FQNEAQ. The CDR3 extends over 16 amino acids. Germline trimming cut 5 bases from V and 0 bases from J; bases unmatched to any gene: 9. CDR3 DNA sequence: TGTGCCAGCAGCCCCTCCGGACTAGCCTCCTCCTACGAGCAGTACTTC. Translated, it gives CASSPSGLASSYEQYF.

J is TRBJ2-1 and V is TRBV12-3 or TRBV12-4; 7 nucleotides line up with TRBD2. The CDR3 runs to 15 residues. Trimming cost V 5 bases and J 4 bases; bases outside gene matches: 8. Written as DNA, the CDR3 is TGTGCCAGCAGTGGGAGGGCGGGTGAATACAATGAGCAGTTCTTC. Residues: CASSGRAGEYNEQFF.

In this sample, this clonotype turned up a few times. V is TRBV20-1 and J is TRBJ1-2, with 7 nucleotides matching TRBD1. The CDR3 is 15 residues long. Germline V gives CDR1 DFQATT, CDR2 SNEGSKA (reference sequence). V was clipped by 1 base and J by 5 bases; unmatched bases: 10. Here the CDR3 DNA reads TGCAGTGCTAGAGTACCGGGACAGATCTTTTATGGCTACACCTTC. It is translated as CSARVPGQIFYGYTF.

Concerning this clonotype: A read error is possible here, since a much larger clone lies one base away. The chain couples TRBV7-2 to TRBJ2-4; TRBD2 might be the D (7 bases). The J call may be in error: the DNA end matches TRBJ2-7 better. Germline V gives CDR1 SGHTA, CDR2 FQGNSA. CDR3 size: 16 residues. The CDR3 sequence is CASSPQTAGRGYEQYF. DNA for the CDR3: TGTGCCAGCAGCCCGCAGACGGCAGGGAGGGGGTACGAGCAGTACTTC.

This clonotype was found many times. The V gene is TRBV7-2, the J gene TRBJ2-1; D ambiguous. Germline-derived CDR1 and CDR2 are SGHTA and FQGNSA. V was clipped by 5 bases and J by 11 bases, with 10 bases between them. The length of the CDR3 is 11 residues. In DNA form, the CDR3 reads TGTGCCAGCAGCCCAGTTGGACAGCAGTTCTTC. Translating it yields CASSPVGQQFF.

This clonotype was picked up many times. V usage is TRBV24-1 and J usage is TRBJ2-5; TRBD1 is a possible D gene (6 bases). Trimming left V 9 bases short and J 5 bases short, with 18 bases between. The CDR3 totals 14 residues. Germline CDR1 reads KGHDR; CDR2 reads SFDVKD. CDR3: CATGSGRGMETQYF. The CDR3 nucleotides read TGTGCCACCGGGTCCGGCAGGGGCATGGAGACCCAGTACTTC.

V and J are TRBV20-1 and TRBJ2-7, with 9 bases aligning to TRBD1. The V gene's germline CDR1 is DFQATT and CDR2 SNEGSKA (reference sequence). V trimming: 6 bases; J trimming: 6 bases; junction bases outside the gene matches: 9. The CDR3 contains 13 residues. The CDR3 DNA sequence: TGCAGTGCCCCAGGACAGGGGAAGTTCGAGCAGTACTTC. Its translation is CSAPGQGKFEQYF.

This clonotype was counted ten times or more. The chain recombines TRBV9 with TRBJ2-1; TRBD2 is a possible D gene (6 bases). The CDR3 spans 15 residues. Trimming removed 4 bases at V and 6 bases at J, with 17 bases between. Germline lookup yields CDR1 SGDLS and CDR2 YYNGEE. DNA for the CDR3: TGTGCCAGCAGCAGGGGCGGGGATACCCGCAATGAGCAGTTCTTC. Protein sequence: CASSRGGDTRNEQFF.

The chain uses TRBV29-1 and TRBJ2-7; TRBD2 agrees at 7 bases. The end of the DNA aligns better with TRBJ2-5, so the J call may be wrong. The CDR3 is made up of 15 amino acids. CDR1 SQVTM and CDR2 ANQGSEA come from the germline V gene. The CDR3 nucleotides read TGCAGCGGCAAATTGGGGACTAACCATCAAGAGACCCAGTACTTC. Its protein is CSGKLGTNHQETQYF.

The genes are TRBV7-2 and TRBJ2-1, with 8 positions matching TRBD2. This CDR3 region has 14 residues. From germline, CDR1 is SGHTA and CDR2 FQGNSA. Unmatched junction bases numbered 11, after V lost 4 bases and J lost 12 bases. As DNA, the CDR3 is TGTGCCAGCAGCTCCATTCTAGCGGGTGGGGGGCAGTTCTTC. This codes for CASSSILAGGGQFF.

The chain employs TRBV2 and TRBJ2-2, with TRBD2 identical over 13 bases. The CDR3 length is 19 residues. After removal of 2 bases from V and 2 bases from J, the junction contained 8 bases not matched to a gene. Germline V gives CDR1 SNHLY, CDR2 FYNNEI. The CDR3 sequence: CASSETQLAGGTNTGELFF. For the CDR3, the DNA is TGTGCCAGCAGTGAAACCCAACTAGCGGGAGGGACTAACACCGGGGAGCTGTTTTTT.

The rearrangement links TRBV28 to TRBJ2-4, with D possibly TRBD1 on 5 matching bases. The CDR3 is 15 amino acids. Germline V gene lookup returns CDR1 MDHEN and CDR2 SYDVKM. V was trimmed by 4 bases and J by 0 bases, leaving 10 bases between them. The CDR3 protein is CASSSGQLAKNIQYF. The CDR3 coding sequence is TGTGCCAGCAGTTCAGGGCAACTAGCCAAAAACATTCAGTACTTC.

This clonotype was recorded many times. The chain joins TRBV28 to TRBJ2-7; 8 bases fit TRBD2. CDR1 and CDR2 (germline): MDHEN, SYDVKM. The CDR3 is 14 residues long. V dropped 6 bases and J dropped 0; count of bases not matched to a gene: 4. DNA for the CDR3: TGTGCCAGCAGCCGACTAGCGAGCTCCTACGAGCAGTACTTC. Translated, it gives CASSRLASSYEQYF.

In its sample, this clonotype was seen a few times. The rearrangement links TRBV7-2 to TRBJ1-1; a possible D gene is TRBD1 (6 bases). This CDR3 contains 14 residues. V lost 5 bases, J lost 1 base, and 11 bases lay in between. In germline, CDR1 is SGHTA, CDR2 FQGNSA. DNA for the CDR3: TGTGCCAGCAGCGCCGGACAGACGAACACTGAAGCTTTCTTT. It codes for CASSAGQTNTEAFF. Looking up the rest from reference TRBV7-2 and TRBJ1-1 gives the full variable domain: GAGVSQSPSNKVTEKGKDVELRCDPISGHTALYWYRQSLGQGLEFLIYFQGNSAPDKSGLPSDRFSAERTGGSVSTLTIQRTQQEDSAVYLCASSAGQTNTEAFFGQGTRLTVV.

As for this clonotype: This may stem from a read error, because a much larger clone lies one nucleotide away. The V gene is TRBV12-3 or TRBV12-4, the J gene TRBJ2-1; weak D call: TRBD2 (5 bases). With the DNA end fitting TRBJ2-7 better, the J assignment may be wrong. The CDR3 extends over 14 amino acids. This CDR3 reads CASSPSGTYNEQYF. CDR3 sequence (DNA): TGTGCCAGCAGCCCCAGCGGAACCTACAATGAGCAGTACTTC.

The V and J genes are TRBV5-5 and TRBJ2-3; perhaps TRBD2 as D (5 bases). V was clipped by 4 bases and J by 1 base, with 10 bases between them. CDR1 SGHKS and CDR2 YYEKEE come from the germline V gene (reference sequence). This CDR3 has 14 amino acids. The CDR3 nucleotides read TGTGCCAGCAGCGTGGGAGCGGGCACAGATACGCAGTATTTT. This encodes CASSVGAGTDTQYF.

V usage is TRBV30 and J usage is TRBJ2-2, with D tentatively TRBD2 (5 bases). This CDR3 contains 15 residues. V was trimmed by 0 bases and J by 0 bases, leaving 8 bases between them. Looked up from germline, CDR1 is GTSNPN and CDR2 is SVGIG (reference sequence). The CDR3 here is CAWSVPGTNTGELFF. CDR3 DNA: TGTGCCTGGAGTGTTCCCGGGACGAACACCGGGGAGCTGTTTTTT. The full variable domain, completed using reference TRBV30 and TRBJ2-2, is SQTIHQWPATLVQPVGSPLSLECTVEGTSNPNLYWYRQAAGRGLQLLFYSVGIGQISSEVPQNLSASRPQDRQFILSSKKLLLSDSGFYLCAWSVPGTNTGELFFGEGSRLTVL.